This record concerns one T cell receptor (beta chain) sequence. Its target is unknown. The CDR3 covers 16 residues. The ends lost 2 bases at V and 7 bases at J; junction bases unmatched: 9. CDR1 and CDR2 (germline): MNHEY, SVGAGI. The data are from a study of cytomegalovirus exposure and HLA in healthy donors. It was with 60 Vbeta and 13 Jbeta primers that the PCR ran. The method was immunoSEQ multiplex PCR; TCRdb's version includes in-frame clones alone and lacks a portion of them. This table has 150,000 to 200,000 clones, more than 80% appearing once. Study-wide results and caveats: Most CMV-associated TCR beta chains were later found to appear HLA-restricted. Confirmation in vitro established that a few CMV-associated chains were specific for CMV antigens.

The receptor was isolated from a woman under 30 in good health and CMV-seronegative. Sequences were obtained from PBMCs. The chain recombines TRBV6-5 with TRBJ1-5; 9 bases agree with TRBD1. The CDR3, as DNA: TGTGCCAGCAGTTACACCGGACAGGGGAGAGGGCAGCCCCAGCATTTT. Translating gives CASSYTGQGRGQPQHF.